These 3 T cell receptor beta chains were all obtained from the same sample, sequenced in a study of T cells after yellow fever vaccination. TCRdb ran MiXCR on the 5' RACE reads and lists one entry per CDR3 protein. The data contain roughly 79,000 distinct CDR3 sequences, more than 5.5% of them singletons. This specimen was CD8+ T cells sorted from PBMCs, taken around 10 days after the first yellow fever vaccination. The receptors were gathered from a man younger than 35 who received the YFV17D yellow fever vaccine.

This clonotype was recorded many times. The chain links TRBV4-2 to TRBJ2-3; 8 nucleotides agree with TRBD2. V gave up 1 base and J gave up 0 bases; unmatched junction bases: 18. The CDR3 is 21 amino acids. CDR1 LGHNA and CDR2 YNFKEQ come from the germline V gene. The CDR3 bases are TGTGCCAGCAGCCAAGCCCCCCACGTCGGGGGGGGTCTGCCTAGCACAGATACGCAGTATTTT. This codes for CASSQAPHVGGGLPSTDTQYF.

As DNA, the CDR3 is TGCGCCAGCAGCCATGGTACTAGCACCTACAATGAGCAGTTCTTC. Its translation is CASSHGTSTYNEQFF. The chain is built from TRBV4-3 and TRBJ2-1, with D perhaps TRBD2 (6 bases). There are 15 residues in the CDR3. Per the germline V gene, CDR1 is LGHNA and CDR2 is YSLEER. Trimming removed 3 bases from V and 2 bases from J, with 11 bases in between.

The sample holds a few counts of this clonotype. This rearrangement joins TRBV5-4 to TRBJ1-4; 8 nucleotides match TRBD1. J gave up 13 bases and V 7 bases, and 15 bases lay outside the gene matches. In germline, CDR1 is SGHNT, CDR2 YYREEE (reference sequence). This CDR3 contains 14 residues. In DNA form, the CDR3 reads TGTGCCAGCGGATTATCGGAGCAGGGGGCTAGACTGTTTTTT. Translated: CASGLSEQGARLFF.